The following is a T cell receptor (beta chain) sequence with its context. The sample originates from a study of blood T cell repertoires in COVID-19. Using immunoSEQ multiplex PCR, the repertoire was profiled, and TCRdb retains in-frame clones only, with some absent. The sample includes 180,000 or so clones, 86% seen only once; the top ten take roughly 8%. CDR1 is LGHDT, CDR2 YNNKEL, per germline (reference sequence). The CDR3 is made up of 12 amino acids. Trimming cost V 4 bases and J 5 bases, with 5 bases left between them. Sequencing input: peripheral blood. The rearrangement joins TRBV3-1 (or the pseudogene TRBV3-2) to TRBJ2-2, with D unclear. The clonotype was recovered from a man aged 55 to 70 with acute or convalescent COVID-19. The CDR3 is CASSRHTGELFF. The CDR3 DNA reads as TGTGCCAGCAGCCGGCATACCGGGGAGCTGTTTTTT.